The rows below give T cell receptor beta chains drawn from one sample of a study of blood T cell repertoires in COVID-19. Here immunoSEQ multiplex PCR was the method, and the copy in TCRdb shows in-frame clones only, minus some. This table holds approximately 180,000 clones, over 75% found once. The sequenced sample was peripheral blood. The receptor source for this set is a woman of 80 years or more with acute or convalescent COVID-19. Both conserved end residues are part of each CDR3. D genes are given only for firm matches. Some rows have no size entry. The others give once, few or many, or a class for an expanded clone.

size | J | V | D | DNA | CDR3
NA | TRBJ1-2 | TRBV19 | TRBD1 | TGTGCCAGTAGTATAGGGGGACAGGGGGCGTATGGCTACACCTTC | CASSIGGQGAYGYTF
NA | TRBJ1-5 | TRBV7-8 | TRBD1 | TGTGCCAGCAGCCATCGGGACAGGGGTAGCAATCAGCCCCAGCATTTT | CASSHRDRGSNQPQHF
NA | TRBJ2-1 | TRBV7-7 | TRBD2 | TGTGCCAGCAGCCTAAGCGGGGGGGCAGGCGATGAGCAGTTCTTC | CASSLSGGAGDEQFF
NA | TRBJ1-4 | TRBV3-1/TRBV3-2 | TRBD1 | TGTGCCAGTAGTAACAGGGGGCAGGTTGAAAAACTGTTTTTT | CASSNRGQVEKLFF
NA | TRBJ2-1 | TRBV19 | TRBD2 | TGTGCCAGTAGTAGGGGCGCGGGAGTCTACAATGAGCAGTTCTTC | CASSRGAGVYNEQFF
once | TRBJ2-5 | TRBV27 | NA | TGTGCCAGCAGTGGCACAGGGCCCGGGACCCAGTACTTC | CASSGTGPGTQYF
NA | TRBJ2-3 | TRBV18 | TRBD1 | TGTGCCAGCTCACCCCGACAGGGTTCAGATACGCAGTATTTT | CASSPRQGSDTQYF
once | TRBJ1-4 | TRBV9 | NA | TGTGCCAGCAGCGTGGGCACTAATGAAAAACTGTTTTTT | CASSVGTNEKLFF
NA | TRBJ1-1 | TRBV15 | NA | TGTGCCACCAGCAGAACTCAGAACACTGAAGCTTTCTTT | CATSRTQNTEAFF
NA | TRBJ1-6 | TRBV19 | NA | TGTGCCAGTAGTATTTCCGGGATTAATTCACCCCTCCACTTT | CASSISGINSPLHF
NA | TRBJ2-7 | TRBV11-2 | NA | TGTGCCAGCAGCGTAGTCCAGGGCTACGAGCAGTACTTC | CASSVVQGYEQYF
NA | TRBJ2-7 | TRBV13 | TRBD2 | TGTGCCAGCAGCGACTCCCGGGGGGCCTACGAGCAGTACTTC | CASSDSRGAYEQYF
NA | TRBJ2-7 | TRBV27 | TRBD2 | TGTGCCAGCAGATCCCGTTCCGGGGGGTCCTACGAGCAGTACTTC | CASRSRSGGSYEQYF
once | TRBJ1-5 | TRBV7-2 | NA | TGTGCCAGCAGCTTTACAGGTTACAATCAGCCCCAGCATTTT | CASSFTGYNQPQHF
NA | TRBJ1-6 | TRBV7-2 | NA | TGTGCCAGCAGCCTCCCCTCCTATAATTCACCCCTCCACTTT | CASSLPSYNSPLHF
NA | TRBJ2-1 | TRBV6-2/TRBV6-3 | NA | TGTGCCAGCAGTTACCAGACCCCAGGGGTGAATGAGCAGTTCTTC | CASSYQTPGVNEQFF
NA | TRBJ2-7 | TRBV3-1/TRBV3-2 | TRBD2 | TGTGCCAGCAGCCCGAGGCCTAGCGGGGGCAGCCACGAGCAGTACTTC | CASSPRPSGGSHEQYF
NA | TRBJ2-2 | TRBV12-5 | NA | TGTGCTAGTGGTCCCTTTCAGGCAGTGAACACCGGGGAGCTGTTTTTT | CASGPFQAVNTGELFF
NA | TRBJ2-4 | TRBV27 | TRBD1 | TGTGCCAGCAGTTTTGGACAGGGAAATGTCAAAAACATTCAGTACTTC | CASSFGQGNVKNIQYF
NA | TRBJ1-1 | TRBV5-4 | NA | TGTGCCAGACAGACAGACCCGAACACTGAAGCTTTCTTT | CARQTDPNTEAFF
once | TRBJ2-1 | TRBV12-3/TRBV12-4 | NA | TGTGCCAGCCGCGGGGCCGGAGGGAATGAGCAGTTCTTC | CASRGAGGNEQFF
NA | TRBJ2-1 | TRBV29-1 | TRBD2 | TGCAGCGTTGACGCCACTAGCGGGAATGAGCAGTTCTTC | CSVDATSGNEQFF
NA | TRBJ1-1 | TRBV19 | TRBD1 | TGTGCCAGTAGTATTCAGGGGGCATCGGGCACTGAAGCTTTCTTT | CASSIQGASGTEAFF
NA | TRBJ1-3 | TRBV7-6 | NA | TGTGCCAGCGCGTTGTCCGGAAACACCATATATTTT | CASALSGNTIYF
few | TRBJ1-1 | TRBV29-1 | TRBD1 | TGCAGCGTTGACCCCGAGGGGGCGAGTGAAGCTTTCTTT | CSVDPEGASEAFF
NA | TRBJ1-3 | TRBV30 | TRBD1 | TGTGCCTGGAGTCCCCGGACAGGGGTGAGATACTCTGGAAACACCATATATTTT | CAWSPRTGVRYSGNTIYF
NA | TRBJ1-3 | TRBV2 | TRBD1 | TGTGCCAGCAGGGTGGACAGGCTCTCTGGAAACACCATATATTTT | CASRVDRLSGNTIYF
NA | TRBJ2-7 | TRBV5-1 | TRBD1 | TGCGCCAGCAGCGATACGACAGGGGGCGACGAGCAGTACTTC | CASSDTTGGDEQYF
NA | TRBJ2-3 | TRBV5-1 | NA | TGCGCCAGCGGCGTGGCTAGCGCCACCACAGATACGCAGTATTTT | CASGVASATTDTQYF
NA | TRBJ1-1 | TRBV7-9 | NA | TGTGCCAGCAGCTTAAAGGGAGGAAGTGAAGCTTTCTTT | CASSLKGGSEAFF
NA | TRBJ1-2 | TRBV7-2 | TRBD1 | TGTGCCAGCAGCCCTACCCCGGACAGGGTGACCAACTATGGCTACACCTTC | CASSPTPDRVTNYGYTF